This passage covers 17 T cell receptor beta chains from one sample sequenced in a study of blood T cells in healthy people across ages. The use of a sample-barcoded 5' primer and a J-beta primer mix characterized a second PCR of roughly 6 to 11 cycles. TCRdb passed the 5' RACE reads through MiXCR, listing each CDR3 protein once. The data hold over 1.5 million distinct CDR3 sequences, with around half observed a single time. Sequencing used blood. These TCRs come from a woman in her thirties or forties in good health.

This clonotype was detected only a few times. The chain carries TRBV10-3 and TRBJ2-3, with D perhaps matching TRBD1 or TRBD2 (8 bases each). Trimming cost V 6 bases and J 6 bases, with 22 bases left between them. This CDR3 is 16 amino acids long. Germline values: CDR1 ENHRY, CDR2 SYGVKD. The CDR3 region has the DNA TGTGCCATCAGCGACCTGAGTAGCGGGGACAGGGATACGCAGTATTTT. It is translated as CAISDLSSGDRDTQYF.

This chain connects TRBV12-3 or TRBV12-4 to TRBJ2-3; TRBD2 matches at 14 bases. Trimming removed 6 bases from V and 0 bases from J; junction bases left unmatched: 5. The CDR3 has 17 residues. The CDR3 DNA follows: TGTGCCAGCAGGAACAGACTAGCGGGGGGGAGCACAGATACGCAGTATTTT. This codes for CASRNRLAGGSTDTQYF.

This clonotype was counted only a few times. This chain connects TRBV15 to TRBJ1-2; D remains unclear. This CDR3 is built from 15 residues. V was clipped by 0 bases and J by 3 bases, with 11 bases between them. Germline V CDR1 and CDR2: LNHNV, YYDKDF (reference sequence). The CDR3 protein is CATSRDEFGDYGYTF. CDR3 sequence (DNA): TGTGCCACCAGCAGAGACGAGTTCGGGGACTATGGCTACACCTTC.

The chain combines TRBV2 with TRBJ2-4, with no clear D. Judging by the DNA end, TRBJ2-7 fits better; the J call may be wrong. Germline values: CDR1 SNHLY, CDR2 FYNNEI. The CDR3 has 12 residues. CDR3 amino acids: CASSDVAFEQYF. The CDR3 nucleotides read TGTGCCAGCAGTGATGTTGCATTCGAGCAGTACTTC.

This clonotype was seen only once. The chain employs TRBV6-6 and TRBJ2-1, with D possibly being TRBD1 or TRBD2 (7 bases each). Germline V CDR1 and CDR2: MNHNY, SVGAGI (reference sequence). The CDR3 runs 14 residues. Trimming shortened V by 8 bases and J by 4 bases, and 15 bases separated the two germline ends. The CDR3 is CASQSGTAYNEQFF. CDR3 nucleotides: TGTGCCAGCCAAAGCGGGACAGCGTACAATGAGCAGTTCTTC.

This chain uses TRBV3-1 with TRBJ1-2; tentatively, D is TRBD1 (5 bases). Trimming took 4 bases from V and 5 from J, leaving 23 bases between them. The CDR3 spans 17 residues. Germline V gene data show CDR1 as LGHDT and CDR2 as YNNKEL (reference sequence). The CDR3 nucleotides are TGTGCCAGCAGCCTCCGGGCCACCTCGGGGCGAGTGTATGGCTACACCTTC. It encodes CASSLRATSGRVYGYTF.

On this clonotype: The junction departs from germline at one end; a sequencing error may be responsible. The rearrangement joins TRBV4-2 to TRBJ2-7; D remains unclear. The CDR3 sequence is 15 residues long. Germline V lookup: CDR1 LGHNA, CDR2 YNFKEQ. In DNA form, the CDR3 reads TGTGCCAGCAGCCAAGATCGGCGCGTTGAGTACGAGCGGTACTTC. Translation: CASSQDRRVEYERYF.

CDR3 amino acids: CASSRGTEVFREQYF. The CDR3 nucleotides are TGTGCCAGCAGCCGAGGGACGGAGGTCTTTCGAGAGCAGTACTTC. The rearrangement links TRBV14 to TRBJ2-4; D could derive from TRBD1 or TRBD2 (5 bases each). The CDR3 has 15 residues. Trimming left V 4 bases short and J 13 bases short, with 23 bases between. Germline V gives CDR1 SGHDN, CDR2 FVKESK.

This clonotype has more than one count but fewer than ten. This chain connects TRBV10-3 to TRBJ1-2; no clear D gene. The V and J ends lost 0 bases and 3 bases respectively, with 17 bases between them. The CDR3 is 17 amino acids. Germline V gene data show CDR1 as ENHRY and CDR2 as SYGVKD. CDR3 nucleotide sequence: TGTGCCATCAGTGAGTCGCCTATCAGCCAAGGAGACTATGGCTACACCTTC. Translated, it gives CAISESPISQGDYGYTF.

This chain links TRBV4-3 with TRBJ2-3; maybe TRBD2 (6 bases). The CDR3 runs to 15 residues. The V end was cut by 1 base, the J end by 2 bases, with 10 bases between. Germline-derived CDR1 and CDR2 are LGHNA and YSLEER. The CDR3 nucleotides are TGCGCCAGCAGCCAAGGGGGCGGGGTCACAGATACGCAGTATTTT. Protein: CASSQGGGVTDTQYF.

This chain joins TRBV29-1 and TRBJ1-2, with D uncertain. The CDR3 spans 11 residues. The ends were cut back, 4 bases at V and 6 bases at J, with 9 bases in the middle. CDR1 and CDR2 (germline): SQVTM, ANQGSEA. CDR3 residues: CSVVSLDGYTF. CDR3 coding DNA: TGCAGCGTTGTGAGTTTGGATGGCTACACCTTC.

The chain employs TRBV6-5 and TRBJ1-4; possibly TRBD1 for D (6 bases). V lost 0 bases, J lost 7 bases, and 9 bases lay in between. The CDR3 loop spans 14 amino acids. Germline V CDR1 and CDR2: MNHEY, SVGAGI. The DNA of the CDR3 is TGTGCCAGCAGTTACTCAGGACAGACTGAAAAACTGTTTTTT. Translation gives CASSYSGQTEKLFF.

In this sample, this clonotype turned up many times. The rearrangement uses TRBV29-1 and TRBJ2-7, with TRBD1 matching over 8 bases. Germline-derived CDR1 and CDR2 are SQVTM and ANQGSEA. The CDR3 length is 15 residues. Trimming took 1 base from V and 2 from J; bases not matched to a gene: 7. This CDR3 is CSVEAFRTGTYEQYF. DNA of the CDR3: TGCAGCGTTGAAGCCTTTCGGACAGGGACCTACGAGCAGTACTTC.

This clonotype has just a few counts. The chain has TRBV7-2 and TRBJ1-2; D is ambiguous. Germline loops: CDR1 SGHTA, CDR2 FQGNSA. CDR3 length: 13 amino acids. Trimming pared 2 bases from V and 0 bases from J, leaving 4 bases between. DNA for the CDR3: TGTGCCAGCAGCTTAAAGTCTAACTATGGCTACACCTTC. Protein: CASSLKSNYGYTF.

The J gene is TRBJ2-7, the V gene TRBV5-1, with 8 bases lining up with TRBD1. CDR1 is SGHRS and CDR2 is YFSETQ in the germline V gene. Trimming at V came to 4 bases and at J to 3 bases, leaving 6 bases not matched to a gene. The CDR3 length is 14 residues. The CDR3 nucleotides read TGCGCCAGCAGCGCCAGGGGGCCTGACTACGAGCAGTACTTC. Encoded protein: CASSARGPDYEQYF.

The V and J genes are TRBV11-2 and TRBJ2-7; 10 bases line up with TRBD2. The CDR3 extends over 17 amino acids. Unmatched junction bases numbered 15, after V lost 3 bases and J lost 7 bases. Germline V gene lookup returns CDR1 SGHAT and CDR2 FQNNGV. As DNA, the CDR3 is TGTGCCAGCAGCTTCCTAATCAGCGGGGGGGCAAGAAATGAGCAGTACTTC. It codes for CASSFLISGGARNEQYF.

The chain has TRBV3-1 and TRBJ2-7; D not resolved. The J call may not be correct, given that the DNA end is closer to TRBJ2-5. The CDR3 consists of 13 residues. The V gene's germline CDR1 is LGHDT and CDR2 YNNKEL (reference sequence). CDR3 sequence reads: CASSQFVIETQYF. In nucleotides, the CDR3 is TGTGCCAGCAGCCAATTCGTCATAGAGACCCAGTACTTC.